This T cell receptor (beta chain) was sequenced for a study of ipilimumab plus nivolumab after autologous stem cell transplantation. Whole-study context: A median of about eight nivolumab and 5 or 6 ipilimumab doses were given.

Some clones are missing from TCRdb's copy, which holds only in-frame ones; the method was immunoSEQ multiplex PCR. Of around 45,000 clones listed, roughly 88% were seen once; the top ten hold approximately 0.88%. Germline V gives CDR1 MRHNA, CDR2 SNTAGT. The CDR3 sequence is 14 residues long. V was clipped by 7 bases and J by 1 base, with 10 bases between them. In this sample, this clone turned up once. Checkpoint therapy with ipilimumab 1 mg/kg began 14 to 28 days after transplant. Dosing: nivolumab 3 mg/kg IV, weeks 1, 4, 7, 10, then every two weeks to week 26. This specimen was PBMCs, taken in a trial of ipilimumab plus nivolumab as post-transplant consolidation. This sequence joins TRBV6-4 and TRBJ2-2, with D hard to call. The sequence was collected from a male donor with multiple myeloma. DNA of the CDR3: TGTGCCAGCAAGAAGGAAAGGAACACCGGGGAGCTGTTTTTT. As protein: CASKKERNTGELFF.